What follows describes a single TCR beta chain. Its target is not known. Trimming took off 1 base at V and 2 bases at J, with 18 bases between the two ends. Germline assignment: CDR1 LGHNA and CDR2 YSLEER. The CDR3 extends over 17 amino acids. TCRdb processed the RT-PCR reads anew with MiXCR; each CDR3 protein has one entry. Of a few hundred thousand distinct CDR3 sequences listed, 10% to 15% are singletons. The sample comes from a study of response to subunit inactivated influenza vaccine. Study-level results: With each seasonal influenza vaccination, the authors suggested, few new T cells are recruited.

The TCR was taken from a man aged 45-65 years who received an inactivated influenza vaccine. This chain links TRBV4-3 with TRBJ2-7; D perhaps matches TRBD1 (6 bases). The starting material was non-naive T cells sorted from PBMCs, obtained approximately 15 days before vaccination. The CDR3 here is CASSQGQAGALTYEQYF. The CDR3 coding sequence is TGCGCCAGCAGCCAAGGGCAAGCAGGGGCCCTTACCTACGAGCAGTACTTC.